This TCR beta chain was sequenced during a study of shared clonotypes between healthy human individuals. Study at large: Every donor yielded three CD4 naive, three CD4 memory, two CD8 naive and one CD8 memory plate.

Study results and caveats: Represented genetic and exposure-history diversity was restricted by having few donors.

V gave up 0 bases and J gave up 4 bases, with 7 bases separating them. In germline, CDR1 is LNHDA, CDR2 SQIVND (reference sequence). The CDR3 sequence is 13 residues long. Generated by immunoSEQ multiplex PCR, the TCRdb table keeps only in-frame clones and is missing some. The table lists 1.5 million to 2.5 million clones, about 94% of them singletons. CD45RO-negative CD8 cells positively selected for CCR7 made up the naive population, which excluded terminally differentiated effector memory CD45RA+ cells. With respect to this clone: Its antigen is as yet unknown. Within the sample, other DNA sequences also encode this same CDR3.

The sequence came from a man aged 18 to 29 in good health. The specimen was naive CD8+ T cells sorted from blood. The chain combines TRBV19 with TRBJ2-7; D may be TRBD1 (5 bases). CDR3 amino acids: CASSIDTGYEQYF. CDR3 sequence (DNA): TGTGCCAGTAGTATAGATACAGGATACGAGCAGTACTTC.